This T cell receptor beta chain was captured in a study of Ad26.COV2.S vaccination and SARS-CoV-2 variants. Study-wide background: Ad26.COV2.S was injected intramuscularly once or twice, 56 days apart. Study-level points and caveats: Vaccine recipients and placebo recipients showed similar non-spike TCR breadth. Substantial post-vaccination breadth of spike-specific CD8+ and CD4+ T cell responses was reported.

This CDR3 region has 14 residues. Germline values: CDR1 SGHNT, CDR2 YYREEE (reference sequence). J lost 4 bases, V lost 4 bases, and 4 bases had no gene match. This clone was counted once. Its cognate antigen is unknown. Only in-frame clones appear in the TCRdb table, and some are missing; sequencing was by immunoSEQ multiplex PCR. The table has fewer than 800,000 clones, more than 70% seen once. Indicated treatment: roughly 18 received Ad26.COV2.S at low or high dose, single or two shots; about 5 received placebo; per-sample allocation not given. Samples came from day 63 after the first vaccine or placebo injection.

This material consisted of peripheral blood, taken in a trial of Ad26.COV2.S vaccine versus placebo. The chain links TRBV5-4 to TRBJ2-7, with TRBD1 matching 11 bases. The sequence derives from a person between 18 and 65 years old who received the Ad26.COV2.S COVID-19 vaccine or a placebo. The CDR3 region is CASSRTGGHYEQYF. As DNA, the CDR3 is TGTGCCAGCAGCCGGACAGGGGGCCATTACGAGCAGTACTTC.